The 12 T cell receptor beta chains in this list originate from one sample, sequenced in a study of blood T cell repertoires in COVID-19. Only in-frame clones appear in the TCRdb table, and some are missing; sequencing was by immunoSEQ multiplex PCR. The sample lists 140,000 to 150,000 clones, roughly 86% seen once, with 0.75% to 0.95% in the top ten. The sequencing sample was made of peripheral blood. All receptors derive from a woman in her fifties or sixties with acute or convalescent COVID-19.

The V call is TRBV11-3, the J call TRBJ2-1, with D possibly matching TRBD2 (5 bases). This CDR3 is 15 amino acids long. Germline CDR1 is SGHNT and CDR2 is YENEEA. The germline V and J ends were trimmed by 1 base and 3 bases, with 10 bases remaining between them. CDR3 nucleotides: TGTGCCAGCAGCTTAGCCCCGGGGTACTACAATGAGCAGTTCTTC. Translated: CASSLAPGYYNEQFF.

The V gene is TRBV3-1 (or the pseudogene TRBV3-2), the J gene TRBJ1-4, with D perhaps matching TRBD1 (6 bases). The CDR3 runs to 14 residues. Looked up from germline, CDR1 is LGHDT and CDR2 is YNNKEL (reference sequence). V lost 3 bases, J lost 3 bases, and 8 bases lay in between. This chain's CDR3 is CASSQAGANEKLFF. DNA of the CDR3: TGTGCCAGCAGCCAGGCAGGGGCTAATGAAAAACTGTTTTTT.

The rearrangement links TRBV7-3 to TRBJ1-1; D is uncertain. Trimming left V 5 bases short and J 0 bases short, with 7 bases between. The CDR3 loop spans 13 amino acids. Germline V gene sequence: CDR1 SGHTA, CDR2 FQGTGA. CDR3 loop: CASSREMNTEAFF. CDR3 nucleotides: TGTGCCAGCAGCCGAGAAATGAACACTGAAGCTTTCTTT.

This chain connects TRBV6-6 to TRBJ2-1, with 7 bases matching TRBD1. Losses at the gene ends were 5 bases for V and 4 bases for J; bases not matched to a gene: 8. Germline V gene lookup returns CDR1 MNHNY and CDR2 SVGAGI (reference sequence). The CDR3 consists of 15 residues. CDR3 in DNA: TGTGCCAGCAGTCGATCCGGGACAGAATACAATGAGCAGTTCTTC. It translates to CASSRSGTEYNEQFF.

The chain is built from TRBV5-4 and TRBJ2-3, with 10 nucleotides matching TRBD1. CDR3 length equals 16 residues. CDR1 and CDR2 (germline): SGHNT, YYREEE (reference sequence). V was clipped by 3 bases and J by 6 bases; unmatched bases: 10. The CDR3 DNA follows: TGTGCCAGCAGCTCTCCCGGGACAGGGGCATCGGATACGCAGTATTTT. This translates into CASSSPGTGASDTQYF. The full variable domain, completed using reference TRBV5-4 and TRBJ2-3, is ETGVTQSPTHLIKTRGQQVTLRCSSQSGHNTVSWYQQALGQGPQFIFQYYREEENGRGNFPPRFSGLQFPNYSSELNVNALELDDSALYLCASSSPGTGASDTQYFGPGTRLTVL.

CDR3 nucleotides: TGTGCCAGCAGCTTAGCATACGGGAGGGCCGCGACAGATACGCAGTATTTT. It specifies CASSLAYGRAATDTQYF. The V gene is TRBV11-1, the J gene TRBJ2-3, with 8 bases that match TRBD2. V was clipped by 0 bases and J by 3 bases; unmatched bases: 8. The length of the CDR3 is 17 residues. CDR1 SGHAT and CDR2 FQDESV come from the germline V gene (reference sequence).

The genes are TRBV7-3 and TRBJ2-7; possibly TRBD2 for D (5 bases). Looked up from germline, CDR1 is SGHTA and CDR2 is FQGTGA. The CDR3 has 13 amino acids. The V and J ends lost 5 bases and 4 bases respectively, with 12 bases between them. The CDR3: CASSAGRIYEQYF. The CDR3 nucleotides read TGTGCCAGCAGCGCGGGTCGGATTTACGAGCAGTACTTC.

The chain employs TRBV5-1 and TRBJ1-1; tentative D call: TRBD1 (5 bases). The germline V and J ends were trimmed by 4 bases and 0 bases, with 10 bases remaining between them. The CDR3 has 14 residues. The germline gives CDR1 SGHRS, CDR2 YFSETQ. The CDR3 loop reads CASSKGHLNTEAFF. The CDR3 DNA reads TGCGCCAGCAGCAAAGGACACCTGAACACTGAAGCTTTCTTT.

The chain carries TRBV5-6 and TRBJ1-4; D gene unclear. The V end was cut by 4 bases, the J end by 8 bases, with 15 bases between. This CDR3 comprises 14 residues. The germline CDR1 and CDR2 sequences are SGHDT and YYEEEE. The CDR3 is CASSDGLTYEKLFF. The DNA of the CDR3 is TGTGCCAGCAGCGATGGACTGACTTACGAAAAACTGTTTTTT.

The V gene is TRBV5-6, the J gene TRBJ2-1, with TRBD2 matching over 9 bases. V lost 2 bases to trimming and J lost 4 bases; unmatched junction nucleotides: 4. The CDR3 extends over 15 amino acids. Per germline, CDR1 SGHDT and CDR2 YYEEEE. The DNA of the CDR3 is TGTGCCAGCAGCTTAGGCGGGGGGGTTTACAATGAGCAGTTCTTC. Translating it yields CASSLGGGVYNEQFF.

The chain joins TRBV3-1 (or the pseudogene TRBV3-2) to TRBJ1-2, with D tentatively TRBD1 (5 bases). The CDR3 totals 13 residues. Deletions cut 4 bases from V and 4 bases from J, with 10 bases between. In germline, CDR1 is LGHDT, CDR2 YNNKEL (reference sequence). CDR3 in amino acids: CASSPGGAYGYTF. The DNA of the CDR3 is TGTGCCAGCAGCCCCGGAGGGGCCTATGGCTACACCTTC.

The CDR3 region has the DNA TGTGCCAGCAGTTTCTCCGGGACAGGGAGAAACACCATATATTTT. Its protein product is CASSFSGTGRNTIYF. This chain uses TRBV27 with TRBJ1-3; 9 positions match TRBD1. The V and J ends lost 3 bases and 5 bases, in that order; junction bases with no gene match: 5. The CDR3 has 15 amino acids. The V gene's germline CDR1 is MNHEY and CDR2 SMNVEV (reference sequence).